A single T cell receptor beta chain is shown here with its context. The data stem from a study of tumor-infiltrating lymphocytes in primary liver carcinoma. The CDR3 extends over 17 amino acids. The germline CDR1 and CDR2 sequences are MNHNS and SASEGT. V lost 7 bases, J lost 4 bases, and 12 bases stayed unmatched. In addition to blood RNA drawn from unsorted whole blood, germline DNA was extracted. The authors made TCR beta cDNA from around 500 ng total RNA with a constant-region primer. ARM-PCR was slightly modified, and three nested multiplex PCR rounds with it gave rise to the TCR beta libraries. Each of the first two PCR rounds ran around 10 cycles with TRBV1-TRBV30 forward and C-beta reverse primers. In TCRdb, the multiplex PCR reads were re-called with MiXCR into one record per CDR3 protein. The sample includes about 200,000 distinct CDR3 sequences, almost 65% of them seen just once.

The J gene is TRBJ2-2, the V gene TRBV6-1; 10 bases line up with TRBD2. The clonotype was recovered from a woman in her sixties or seventies with primary liver carcinoma and hepatitis B virus infection. Sample: peripheral blood. The chain's CDR3 is CASIQRVAGGSTGELFF. In DNA, the CDR3 is TGTGCCAGCATTCAAAGGGTAGCGGGAGGTTCCACCGGGGAGCTGTTTTTT.